What follows is one TCR beta chain and its context. The target antigen is unknown. This record belongs to a study of T cells expressing NK-cell markers. Study-level points and caveats: Roughly six donors showed dominant NKG2C+ clonotypes comprising roughly 1.0-7.5% of their CD8+ T cells. There were a handful of donors in whom these clonotypes also led the CD3+CD56-NKG2C+ fraction.

With the 5' RACE reads reprocessed, TCRdb shows one record per CDR3 protein and no DNA. Its table lists over 100,000 distinct CDR3 sequences. The sample comprised blood T cells: a sorted CD56 or NKG2C T cell subset, CD4+ or CD8+ T cells, or bulk PBMC T cells (not recorded which). The TCR comes from a woman between 18 and 69 years old in good health.

The chain's CDR3 is CSADPSGSTDTQYF. The chain is built from TRBV29-1 and TRBJ2-3; the TCRdb call, TRBD2, lacks DNA for checking. The CDR3 consists of 14 residues. The germline gives CDR1 SQVTM, CDR2 ANQGSEA.